This T cell receptor beta chain was sequenced for a study of Ad26.COV2.S vaccination and SARS-CoV-2 variants. Study in general: Ad26.COV2.S arm of COV1001 included the donor. Whole-study results and caveats: Breadth of non-spike TCRs did not differ between vaccinees and placebo recipients.

Regarding this clone: Its antigen is as yet unknown.

Data came from immunoSEQ multiplex PCR; TCRdb stores just in-frame clones and leaves some out. This table holds about 440,000 clones, about nine tenths found once. The CDR3 consists of 15 residues. The V gene end was trimmed by 0 bases and the J gene end by 4 bases; junction bases not matched to a gene: 3. The germline V gene has CDR1 LGHNA and CDR2 YSLEER. Described treatment: 19 received Ad26.COV2.S at low or high dose, single or two shots; roughly five received placebo; per-sample allocation not given. Collection of the samples took place on day 63 after the first injection of vaccine or placebo. An adult of 18-55 years in Boston served as donor. Expression of Wuhan-strain SARS-CoV-2 spike came from the Ad26 vector that formed the vaccine.

This TCR derives from a person between 18 and 60 years old who received the Ad26.COV2.S COVID-19 vaccine or a placebo. This rearrangement joins TRBV4-3 to TRBJ1-5, with TRBD1 identical over 7 bases. Sequencing used peripheral blood, obtained in a trial of Ad26.COV2.S vaccine versus placebo. In DNA form, the CDR3 reads TGCGCCAGCAGCCAAGAAGCAGGGGGGAATCAGCCCCAGCATTTT. Translated: CASSQEAGGNQPQHF.